The text below deals with one TCR beta chain. These data are taken from a study of blood T cell repertoires in COVID-19. V lost 3 bases to trimming and J lost 5 bases, with 10 bases between them. The CDR3 length is 13 residues. Sequencing was performed with immunoSEQ multiplex PCR; in TCRdb, only in-frame clones are kept and a portion is missing. The table lists more than 95,000 clones, approximately 85% of them singletons. Sequences were obtained from peripheral blood. The receptor was derived from a man of 80 years or more with active or convalescent COVID-19. V is TRBV12-3 or TRBV12-4 and J is TRBJ1-2, with unresolved D. CDR3: CASSLDSKYGYTF. For the CDR3, the DNA is TGTGCCAGCAGTTTGGACTCAAAATATGGCTACACCTTC.